Described below is a single T cell receptor beta chain sequence and its context. The V and J ends lost 2 bases and 0 bases respectively, with 5 bases between them. Germline V gene lookup returns CDR1 SGHRS and CDR2 YFSETQ. The CDR3 has 13 residues. The source of the sample is a study of blood T cell repertoires in COVID-19. At the level of the study: The United States, Italy and Spain supplied acute and convalescent COVID-19 samples. Nucleic acid was either cDNA or gDNA, and it came from T cells, B-cell-depleted T cells, or PBMCs.

Assay: immunoSEQ multiplex PCR; the TCRdb copy retains only in-frame clones and omits some. The top ten clones hold more than 5.5% of a sample with 200,000 to 300,000 clones, 75% to 85% of them seen once. The chain is built from TRBV5-1 and TRBJ1-1; D remains unclear. This receptor was obtained from a human donor in a cohort sampled during active COVID-19. Sequencing was performed on peripheral blood. The CDR3 region is CASSLSMNTEAFF. DNA for the CDR3: TGCGCCAGCAGCTTATCTATGAACACTGAAGCTTTCTTT.